The 26 T cell receptor beta chains in this list originate from one sample, sequenced in a study of OX40 agonist ivuxolimab in advanced cancers. Repertoires were generated with immunoSEQ multiplex PCR, while TCRdb's copy carries only in-frame clones and drops some. Of tens of thousands of clones listed, under 90% are singletons. Sequences were derived from CD4+ or CD8+ T cells sorted from blood, sampled in a trial of the OX40 agonist ivuxolimab. All receptors come from an adult with an advanced solid tumor such as melanoma, head and neck, liver or kidney cancer.

The chain has TRBV7-2 and TRBJ2-7; TRBD1 aligns across 9 bases. CDR3 length: 16 amino acids. Per germline, CDR1 SGHTA and CDR2 FQGNSA. The V gene end was trimmed by 3 bases and the J gene end by 3 bases; junction bases not matched to a gene: 9. The CDR3 is CASSFQAGTGNYEQYF. DNA of the CDR3: TGTGCCAGCAGCTTTCAAGCCGGGACAGGGAACTACGAGCAGTACTTC.

V and J are TRBV11-3 and TRBJ1-6; possible D gene TRBD1, 6 bases. The CDR3 has 15 residues. Germline V gives CDR1 SGHNT, CDR2 YENEEA. Trimming left V 4 bases short and J 7 bases short, with 14 bases between. The CDR3 DNA reads as TGTGCCAGCAGCTCCCGGACAGTGCAAAATTCACCCCTCCACTTT. It is translated as CASSSRTVQNSPLHF.

CDR3 sequence reads: CASSLAAGGYTEAFF. The CDR3 DNA reads as TGCGCCAGCAGCTTGGCGGCAGGGGGTTACACTGAAGCTTTCTTT. V usage is TRBV5-1 and J usage is TRBJ1-1, with 7 bases lining up with TRBD1. Trimming at V came to 0 bases and at J to 3 bases, leaving 5 bases not matched to a gene. Germline-derived CDR1 and CDR2 are SGHRS and YFSETQ. The CDR3 has 15 amino acids. Based on the CDR3 plus reference TRBV5-1 and TRBJ1-1, the full variable domain is KAGVTQTPRYLIKTRGQQVTLSCSPISGHRSVSWYQQTPGQGLQFLFEYFSETQRNKGNFPGRFSGRQFSNSRSEMNVSTLELGDSALYLCASSLAAGGYTEAFFGQGTRLTVV.

The rearrangement uses TRBV5-1 and TRBJ2-7; 7 bases agree with TRBD1. J lost 0 bases, V lost 4 bases, and 7 bases had no gene match. The germline V gene has CDR1 SGHRS and CDR2 YFSETQ. The CDR3 length is 15 residues. The CDR3 region has the DNA TGCGCCAGCAGCATGGGACAGTTCAGCTCCTACGAGCAGTACTTC. As protein: CASSMGQFSSYEQYF.

This chain links TRBV29-1 with TRBJ1-2, with a tentative D call TRBD1 (5 bases). The V and J ends lost 3 bases and 4 bases respectively, with 6 bases between them. CDR1 and CDR2 from the germline V gene are SQVTM and ANQGSEA. The CDR3 loop spans 11 amino acids. The CDR3 nucleotides read TGCAGCGTTGACGGGGGCTATGGCTACACCTTC. It translates to CSVDGGYGYTF.

The count of this clone is one. CDR3: CASSELGGNQPQHF. The CDR3 DNA is TGTGCCAGCAGTGAACTCGGGGGAAATCAGCCCCAGCATTTT. The V call is TRBV2, the J call TRBJ1-5; possibly TRBD1 for D (5 bases). Trimming shortened V by 2 bases and J by 4 bases, and 9 bases separated the two germline ends. The CDR3 loop spans 14 amino acids. CDR1 and CDR2 (germline): SNHLY, FYNNEI.

V and J are TRBV5-4 and TRBJ2-1; 8 nucleotides agree with TRBD1. The CDR3 extends over 15 amino acids. The germline V gene has CDR1 SGHNT and CDR2 YYREEE (reference sequence). V lost 1 base, J lost 4 bases, and 4 bases stayed unmatched. The CDR3 DNA sequence: TGTGCCAGCAGCTTGACTTGGGACAGGTACAATGAGCAGTTCTTC. The encoded protein is CASSLTWDRYNEQFF.

Written as DNA, the CDR3 is TGTGCCAGCAGCTTGGGATACAGGGGGCCCCAAGAGACCCAGTACTTC. Its protein product is CASSLGYRGPQETQYF. The J gene is TRBJ2-5, the V gene TRBV5-5; 9 positions agree with TRBD1. CDR3 length: 16 residues. V lost 0 bases to trimming and J lost 1 base; unmatched junction nucleotides: 4. Germline CDR1 reads SGHKS; CDR2 reads YYEKEE (reference sequence).

This chain joins TRBV18 and TRBJ2-1, with D tentatively TRBD2 (6 bases). Germline assignment: CDR1 KGHSH and CDR2 LQKENI. This CDR3 has 13 residues. With 3 bases removed from V and 5 bases from J, the gap between germline ends came to 8 bases. CDR3 sequence: CASSPERDNEQFF. Here the CDR3 DNA reads TGTGCCAGCTCACCGGAGCGGGACAATGAGCAGTTCTTC.

As regards this clone: At one end the junction does not follow the germline gene, possibly because of a read error. The gene calls are TRBV7-7 and TRBJ2-3; 9 bases map to TRBD1. This CDR3 contains 15 residues. CDR1 SSHAT and CDR2 FNYEAQ come from the germline V gene (reference sequence). CDR3 sequence: CASSSGTGSTDTQYF. The CDR3 DNA reads as TGTGCTAGCAGCTCCGGGACAGGGAGCACAGATACGCAGTATTTT.

The CDR3 sequence: CASSGRGDTQYF. CDR3 nucleotide sequence: TGCGCCAGCAGCGGTCGGGGAGATACGCAGTATTTT. The chain joins TRBV10-1 to TRBJ2-3, with D possibly matching TRBD2 (5 bases). The CDR3 spans 12 residues. V lost 6 bases and J lost 5, with 9 bases in between. Germline-derived CDR1 and CDR2 are WNHNN and SYGVQD (reference sequence).

This clone was observed a few times. The rearrangement uses TRBV7-5 and TRBJ2-5; the table's D call TRBD2 went unverified against the DNA. TRBV7-5 is a documented pseudogene. The CDR3 spans 15 residues. CDR3 bases: TGTGCCAGCAGCTCCGGGTTTTCCGTCCAAGAGACCCAGTACTTC. Its protein is CASSSGFSVQETQYF.

The chain uses TRBV7-8 and TRBJ1-3, with TRBD1 identical over 8 bases. Germline loops: CDR1 SGHVS, CDR2 FQNEAQ. J gave up 12 bases and V 5 bases, and 12 bases lay outside the gene matches. The CDR3 extends over 14 amino acids. This CDR3 is CASSTRDRPLIIYF. The CDR3 nucleotides read TGTGCCAGCAGCACCCGGGACAGGCCGCTGATCATATATTTT.

This clone has only one observation. V gene TRBV28 combines with J gene TRBJ1-6; D is possibly TRBD1 (5 bases). V was pared by 2 bases and J by 3 bases, with 11 bases between. Germline-derived CDR1 and CDR2 are MDHEN and SYDVKM. The CDR3 has 16 residues. CDR3 sequence: CASSLNQGHYNSPLHF. CDR3 coding DNA: TGTGCCAGCAGTTTAAACCAGGGCCACTATAATTCACCCCTCCACTTT.

This sequence joins TRBV7-9 and TRBJ2-5; TRBD1 might be the D (7 bases). Per the germline V gene, CDR1 is SEHNR and CDR2 is FQNEAQ (reference sequence). This CDR3 is 16 amino acids long. Trimming took off 8 bases at V and 1 base at J, with 20 bases between the two ends. The CDR3 nucleotides are TGTGCCAGCGTTCGTTGGGCAGGGGGAGGCCAAGAGACCCAGTACTTC. Translated: CASVRWAGGGQETQYF.

The chain combines TRBV5-1 with TRBJ2-2; D might be TRBD1 (5 bases). There are 14 residues in the CDR3. Germline CDR1 is SGHRS and CDR2 is YFSETQ. Trimming took off 2 bases at V and 0 bases at J, with 5 bases between the two ends. The CDR3 DNA sequence: TGCGCCAGCAGCTTACAGGCGAACACCGGGGAGCTGTTTTTT. This sequence encodes CASSLQANTGELFF.

The chain links TRBV5-1 to TRBJ2-7; no firm D call. Germline values: CDR1 SGHRS, CDR2 YFSETQ. The CDR3 is 14 amino acids. Trimming took 0 bases from V and 3 from J, leaving 10 bases between them. CDR3 amino acids: CASSLEGGLYEQYF. The CDR3 region has the DNA TGCGCCAGCAGCTTGGAGGGTGGGCTCTACGAGCAGTACTTC.

The chain links TRBV5-1 to TRBJ2-7; TRBD2 matches at 9 bases. Germline CDR1 SGHRS, CDR2 YFSETQ. V trimming: 0 bases; J trimming: 1 base; junction bases outside the gene matches: 2. This CDR3 is 15 amino acids long. CDR3: CASSLVLAGSYEQYF. CDR3 in DNA: TGCGCCAGCAGCTTGGTACTAGCGGGTTCCTACGAGCAGTACTTC.

The chain is built from TRBV5-4 and TRBJ1-2, with 8 positions matching TRBD1. Germline CDR1 SGHNT, CDR2 YYREEE (reference sequence). The CDR3 loop spans 13 amino acids. Trimming cost V 4 bases and J 8 bases; bases outside gene matches: 7. In DNA form, the CDR3 reads TGTGCCAGCAGCAATCAGGGGGCGGAAGGCTACACCTTC. Translating it yields CASSNQGAEGYTF.

The sample holds one count of this clone. The V and J genes are TRBV5-5 and TRBJ1-5; D is ambiguous. The CDR3 contains 13 residues. CDR1 is SGHKS and CDR2 is YYEKEE in the germline V gene (reference sequence). Trimming removed 4 bases from V and 3 bases from J, with 8 bases in between. CDR3 residues: CASSRDVNQPQHF. DNA of the CDR3: TGTGCCAGCAGCCGGGATGTCAATCAGCCCCAGCATTTT. Drawing the rest from reference TRBV5-5 and TRBJ1-5, the complete variable domain is DAGVTQSPTHLIKTRGQQVTLRCSPISGHKSVSWYQQVLGQGPQFIFQYYEKEERGRGNFPDRFSARQFPNYSSELNVNALLLGDSALYLCASSRDVNQPQHFGDGTRLSIL.

V is TRBV18 and J is TRBJ1-1; 9 bases agree with TRBD1. This CDR3 is built from 13 residues. Germline V gene data show CDR1 as KGHSH and CDR2 as LQKENI. The junction had 3 bases not matched to a gene; V was cut back by 6 bases and J by 4 bases. The CDR3 DNA reads TGTGCCAGCTCCGGGGGACAGGGCACTGAAGCTTTCTTT. Translation: CASSGGQGTEAFF.

This clone is deemed medium-sized. The rearrangement uses TRBV2 and TRBJ2-1; 13 positions agree with TRBD2. The J segment lost 6 bases and the V segment lost 4 bases, leaving 3 bases of the junction unmatched. This CDR3 has 15 residues. Germline values: CDR1 SNHLY, CDR2 FYNNEI. The CDR3: CASSVWTSGSNEQFF. The CDR3 DNA sequence: TGTGCCAGCAGTGTGTGGACTAGCGGGAGCAATGAGCAGTTCTTC.

This chain uses TRBV5-1 with TRBJ2-1; D is perhaps TRBD2 (5 bases). Germline CDR1 SGHRS, CDR2 YFSETQ. The V end was cut by 0 bases, the J end by 2 bases, with 6 bases between. The CDR3 runs 14 residues. For the CDR3, the DNA is TGCGCCAGCAGCTTGGAACTAGCCTACAATGAGCAGTTCTTC. It specifies CASSLELAYNEQFF.

This clone was counted only a few times. This rearrangement joins TRBV7-3 to TRBJ2-3; 7 bases line up with TRBD1. The CDR3 length is 16 residues. The ends lost 2 bases at V and 3 bases at J; junction bases unmatched: 8. Germline V gene data show CDR1 as SGHTA and CDR2 as FQGTGA. DNA for the CDR3: TGTGCCAGCAGCTTAGGTGTGACAGGGTGGACAGATACGCAGTATTTT. This codes for CASSLGVTGWTDTQYF.

The rearrangement joins TRBV2 to TRBJ2-7; D is perhaps TRBD2 (5 bases). CDR1 and CDR2 from the germline V gene are SNHLY and FYNNEI. CDR3 size: 13 residues. The DNA of the CDR3 is TGTGTCTGGAGGAACTCACTCTCCTACGAGCAGTACTTC. The encoded protein is CVWRNSLSYEQYF.

DNA of the CDR3: TGTGCCAGCAGCTTAGATGAAAACATTCAGTACTTC. Protein: CASSLDENIQYF. This chain connects TRBV11-2 to TRBJ2-4; D not resolved. The germline gives CDR1 SGHAT, CDR2 FQNNGV. This CDR3 region has 12 residues. V lost 0 bases and J 5 bases, leaving 2 bases between the germline ends.